The TCR beta chain described here comes from a study of blood T cell repertoires in COVID-19. Study as a whole: Acute-phase and convalescent COVID-19 samples originated in the United States, Italy and Spain. The cDNA or gDNA used as material had been derived from T cells, B-cell-depleted T cells, or PBMCs.

Germline V gives CDR1 MGHDK, CDR2 SYGVNS. Trimming left V 2 bases short and J 0 bases short, with 10 bases between. This CDR3 has 16 residues. Methods used by the authors: It was from reference gene primer amplification that nucleated cell counts were estimated. Here immunoSEQ multiplex PCR was the method, and the copy in TCRdb shows in-frame clones only, minus some. V, J and clone size were drawn from that table, and D and trimming were deduced from the DNA. The sample yields tens of thousands of clones, roughly 90% seen once. The source is a man at least 80 years old in a cohort sampled during active COVID-19. Sequenced: peripheral blood. This chain joins TRBV25-1 and TRBJ2-2, with D hard to call. The CDR3 DNA reads as TGTGCCAGCAGTGAACTAAGAGCTCCGAACACCGGGGAGCTGTTTTTT. Residues: CASSELRAPNTGELFF.